This TCR beta chain emerged from a study of shared clonotypes between healthy human individuals. In the study overall: Per-donor plates numbered three CD4 naive, three CD4 memory, two CD8 naive and one CD8 memory. Study-level points and caveats: Sequencing depth was expected to influence donor clonotype sharing.

As to this clone: What it binds is unknown. The same CDR3 is also encoded by other DNA sequences in this sample.

The authors' processing: ImmunoSEQ supplied junction-only sequences lacking quality scores, so filtering was different. TCRdb's copy holds only in-frame clones and misses some; the assay was immunoSEQ multiplex PCR. V, J and clone size were drawn from that table, and D and trimming were deduced from the DNA. The profile shows over 950,000 clones, 70% to 80% of them singletons. The sequence was obtained from a young man in good health. Some clones in this sample may be carry-over from other donors' samples. Sequencing was done on a sample of memory CD4+ T cells from PBMCs. Subset of the sample: CD45RA-negative fraction.

CDR3 bases: TGCGCCAGCAGCTTGGCCGGGTCCGGGAGTGAAGCTTTCTTT. Translation: CASSLAGSGSEAFF. The rearrangement uses TRBV5-1 and TRBJ1-1; D is unresolved. Trimming took 0 bases from V and 7 from J, leaving 13 bases between them. Germline CDR1 and CDR2: SGHRS and YFSETQ. This CDR3 has 14 amino acids.